Following are 24 T cell receptor beta chains from one sample sequenced in a study of breast tumors, draining lymph nodes, adjacent tissues. TCRdb analysed the multiplex PCR reads with MiXCR anew, one entry per CDR3 protein. The sample yields some 230,000 distinct CDR3 sequences, less than 40% seen once. Breast cancer patients provided tissue from their axillary draining lymph nodes. Sequences were obtained from axillary lymph node tissue. These TCRs come from a female donor with breast cancer. Some clones in this sample may be carry-over from other donors' samples.

The chain has TRBV18 and TRBJ1-2, with 8 bases identical to TRBD1. Trimming cost V 0 bases and J 3 bases; bases outside gene matches: 6. The CDR3 extends over 16 amino acids. Germline lookup yields CDR1 KGHSH and CDR2 LQKENI. The CDR3 protein is CASSPPSQGAHYGYTF. In DNA form, the CDR3 reads TGTGCCAGCTCACCACCGTCCCAGGGGGCGCACTATGGCTACACCTTC.

There are many counts of this clonotype. The chain recombines TRBV5-1 with TRBJ1-4; 8 positions match TRBD1. This CDR3 is 16 amino acids long. J was trimmed by 0 bases and V by 0 bases; bases with no gene match: 1. CDR1 is SGHRS and CDR2 is YFSETQ in the germline V gene. CDR3 region: CASSLVQGATNEKLFF. Here the CDR3 DNA reads TGCGCCAGCAGCTTGGTACAGGGGGCAACTAATGAAAAACTGTTTTTT.

The chain has TRBV20-1 and TRBJ2-1; TRBD2 matches 16 bases. The germline V gene has CDR1 DFQATT and CDR2 SNEGSKA (reference sequence). After removal of 6 bases from V and 7 bases from J, the junction contained 9 bases not matched to a gene. The CDR3 loop spans 16 amino acids. The CDR3 sequence: CSAPGLAGGPRNEQFF. The CDR3, as DNA: TGCAGTGCACCGGGACTAGCGGGAGGGCCCCGGAATGAGCAGTTCTTC.

The chain uses TRBV5-1 and TRBJ2-3, with D possibly being TRBD2 (7 bases). V lost 4 bases and J lost 2, with 20 bases in between. The CDR3 has 17 amino acids. From germline, CDR1 is SGHRS and CDR2 YFSETQ. In DNA form, the CDR3 reads TGCGCCAGCAGCCAAGGGGGGGGGGACTATAACACAGATACGCAGTATTTT. Encoded protein: CASSQGGGDYNTDTQYF. The variable domain in full, completed from reference TRBV5-1 and TRBJ2-3, reads KAGVTQTPRYLIKTRGQQVTLSCSPISGHRSVSWYQQTPGQGLQFLFEYFSETQRNKGNFPGRFSGRQFSNSRSEMNVSTLELGDSALYLCASSQGGGDYNTDTQYFGPGTRLTVL.

Written as DNA, the CDR3 is TGCGCCAGCAGCCCGGACAGTCAGAGCTCTGGAAACACCATATATTTT. Translation: CASSPDSQSSGNTIYF. The V gene is TRBV5-1, the J gene TRBJ1-3, with D possibly matching TRBD1 (6 bases). The CDR3 sequence is 16 residues long. The germline V gene has CDR1 SGHRS and CDR2 YFSETQ. Trimming cost V 4 bases and J 0 bases, with 14 bases left between them.

This clonotype was recorded many times. The J gene is TRBJ1-3, the V gene TRBV20-1; D perhaps matches TRBD1 (5 bases). Between the trimmed V and J ends, which lost 3 bases and 4 bases, there was a span of 16 bases. The CDR3 spans 15 residues. The germline gives CDR1 DFQATT, CDR2 SNEGSKA (reference sequence). This chain's CDR3 is CSASQGPPGGNTIYF. Here the CDR3 DNA reads TGCAGTGCTAGTCAGGGCCCCCCTGGGGGAAACACCATATATTTT.

The table lists this clonotype with many counts. The chain is built from TRBV6-5 and TRBJ2-5; D uncertain. This CDR3 has 15 amino acids. Trimming removed 0 bases from V and 2 bases from J, with 10 bases in between. Germline V gives CDR1 MNHEY, CDR2 SVGAGI. CDR3 amino acids: CASSYSGAEQETQYF. The CDR3, as DNA: TGTGCCAGCAGTTACTCGGGTGCTGAACAAGAGACCCAGTACTTC.

This clonotype was detected ten times or more. The chain has TRBV3-1 and TRBJ1-6; no clear D. V dropped 1 base and J dropped 5 bases, with 3 bases sitting between them. The CDR3 length is 13 residues. The germline CDR1 and CDR2 sequences are LGHDT and YNNKEL (reference sequence). CDR3: CASSQGDNSPLHF. In nucleotides, the CDR3 is TGTGCCAGCAGCCAAGGGGATAATTCACCCCTCCACTTT.

This clonotype has at least ten counts. The V and J genes are TRBV19 and TRBJ1-4, with 7 bases lining up with TRBD1. This CDR3 is built from 16 residues. V shed 5 bases and J 6 bases; nucleotides not matched to a gene: 12. Germline assignment: CDR1 LNHDA and CDR2 SQIVND (reference sequence). CDR3 loop: CASSPTDRVWDEKLFF. The CDR3 coding sequence is TGTGCCAGTAGTCCGACCGACAGGGTTTGGGATGAAAAACTGTTTTTT.

Details on this clonotype: The conserved phenylalanine or tryptophan is not found at the CDR3 terminus, so this likely reflects a read error. It is unclear where the CDR3 begins or ends on the DNA, so no DNA is shown, and the CDR3 is as TCRdb lists it. V gene TRBV7-8 combines with J gene TRBJ2-3; the table calls TRBD2, which could not be checked here. Germline V gives CDR1 SGHVS, CDR2 FQNEAQ. Both ends counted, the CDR3 spans 9 residues. This CDR3 reads CASSPSAGG.

This clonotype was seen ten or more times. V usage is TRBV12-3 or TRBV12-4 and J usage is TRBJ1-2, with D possibly being TRBD1 (5 bases). CDR3 length: 13 amino acids. V was trimmed by 2 bases and J by 8 bases, leaving 12 bases between them. The CDR3 loop is CASSLLGTEGYTF. CDR3 DNA: TGTGCCAGCAGTTTACTAGGGACTGAGGGCTACACCTTC.

This clonotype was recorded at least ten times. The chain combines TRBV7-9 with TRBJ2-1; 7 nucleotides match TRBD1. J lost 10 bases, V lost 5 bases, and 11 bases had no gene match. This CDR3 region has 14 residues. Germline V gives CDR1 SEHNR, CDR2 FQNEAQ (reference sequence). The CDR3 loop is CASSHRDSPSEQFF. CDR3 nucleotide sequence: TGTGCCAGCAGCCACCGGGACAGCCCCTCGGAGCAGTTCTTC.

The chain recombines TRBV24-1 with TRBJ2-7, with D perhaps matching TRBD2 (5 bases). The CDR3 consists of 16 residues. CDR1 and CDR2 (germline): KGHDR, SFDVKD. The V gene lost 9 bases and the J gene lost 0 bases, with 20 bases spanning the gap. CDR3 sequence (DNA): TGTGCCACCGGTGCCAGGAGCAGGAGGAGCTCCTACGAGCAGTACTTC. Protein: CATGARSRRSSYEQYF.

This clonotype was recorded at least ten times. The gene calls are TRBV20-1 and TRBJ2-3; 12 positions agree with TRBD2. The germline CDR1 and CDR2 sequences are DFQATT and SNEGSKA (reference sequence). There are 16 residues in the CDR3. V trimming: 6 bases; J trimming: 5 bases; junction bases outside the gene matches: 12. The CDR3 loop reads CSAEGASGRALDTQYF. CDR3 nucleotides: TGCAGTGCCGAGGGGGCTAGCGGGAGGGCCTTAGATACGCAGTATTTT.

This clonotype was counted many times. V is TRBV3-1 and J is TRBJ2-5, with 8 bases that match TRBD2. Germline-derived CDR1 and CDR2 are LGHDT and YNNKEL (reference sequence). After removal of 4 bases from V and 3 bases from J, the junction contained 7 bases not matched to a gene. The length of the CDR3 is 15 residues. CDR3 nucleotides: TGTGCCAGCAGCCCTACCCCGCGGGGGGAAGAGACCCAGTACTTC. Protein: CASSPTPRGEETQYF.

This clonotype has at least ten counts. The V gene is TRBV4-3, the J gene TRBJ2-3; D possibly corresponds to TRBD1 (5 bases). V lost 4 bases to trimming and J lost 4 bases, with 9 bases between them. The CDR3 is 13 residues long. CDR1 LGHNA and CDR2 YSLEER come from the germline V gene. Here the CDR3 reads CASSPLRADTQYF. The CDR3 DNA follows: TGCGCCAGCAGCCCTCTCAGGGCAGATACGCAGTATTTT.

This chain uses TRBV7-2 with TRBJ2-7; perhaps TRBD1 as D (6 bases). The CDR3 is made up of 11 amino acids. Trimming shortened V by 11 bases and J by 3 bases, and 11 bases separated the two germline ends. CDR1 and CDR2 from the germline V gene are SGHTA and FQGNSA. CDR3 sequence: CAGQKNYEQYF. CDR3 coding DNA: TGTGCCGGACAGAAAAACTACGAGCAGTACTTC.

This clonotype showed up many times. The genes are TRBV4-1 and TRBJ1-3; TRBD1 is a possible D gene (5 bases). V gave up 0 bases and J gave up 0 bases, with 9 bases separating them. The CDR3 is 16 residues long. From germline, CDR1 is MGHRA and CDR2 YSYEKL. CDR3 in amino acids: CASSQDSGISGNTIYF. The DNA for the CDR3 is TGCGCCAGCAGCCAAGATTCAGGGATCTCTGGAAACACCATATATTTT.

This clonotype was seen at least ten times. The J gene is TRBJ1-6, the V gene TRBV3-1, with D possibly matching TRBD1 (5 bases). V lost 0 bases to trimming and J lost 2 bases, with 11 bases between them. The CDR3 loop spans 17 amino acids. CDR1 and CDR2 from the germline V gene are LGHDT and YNNKEL (reference sequence). The CDR3 nucleotides are TGTGCCAGCAGCCAAGACTACAGGACGACCTATAATTCACCCCTCCACTTT. Protein product: CASSQDYRTTYNSPLHF.

V gene TRBV2 combines with J gene TRBJ2-5; 9 positions agree with TRBD1. The germline gives CDR1 SNHLY, CDR2 FYNNEI. The CDR3 is 14 residues long. V lost 7 bases and J lost 4; bases outside the gene matches: 7. CDR3 in amino acids: CASNRGHRGETQYF. CDR3 coding DNA: TGTGCCAGCAACAGGGGGCACCGGGGAGAGACCCAGTACTTC.

This clonotype was found a few times. As DNA, the CDR3 is TGTGCCAGCAGTCCCACTAGCGGCGGGTCCGGGGAGCTGTTTTTT. Amino acid sequence: CASSPTSGGSGELFF. The rearrangement joins TRBV28 to TRBJ2-2; 8 nucleotides agree with TRBD2. V trimming: 5 bases; J trimming: 6 bases; junction bases outside the gene matches: 8. Per the germline V gene, CDR1 is MDHEN and CDR2 is SYDVKM. This CDR3 comprises 15 residues.

This clonotype was seen repeatedly, ten times or more. The chain carries TRBV10-3 and TRBJ2-5; TRBD1 aligns across 8 bases. V gave up 3 bases and J gave up 2 bases; unmatched junction bases: 5. From germline, CDR1 is ENHRY and CDR2 SYGVKD. This CDR3 has 15 residues. CDR3 protein: CAISDGDRQQETQYF. In DNA form, the CDR3 reads TGTGCCATCAGTGACGGGGACAGGCAGCAAGAGACCCAGTACTTC.

The table lists this clonotype with many counts. The genes are TRBV5-1 and TRBJ2-2; 13 bases agree with TRBD2. The junction had 9 bases not matched to a gene; V was cut back by 4 bases and J by 3 bases. The CDR3 contains 18 residues. The V gene's germline CDR1 is SGHRS and CDR2 YFSETQ. CDR3 DNA: TGCGCCAGCAGCGGTTCACTAGCGGGAGGGCCCGACACCGGGGAGCTGTTTTTT. This translates into CASSGSLAGGPDTGELFF.

Many counts were recorded for this clonotype. J is TRBJ2-1 and V is TRBV29-1; the match to TRBD2 covers 8 bases. Per the germline V gene, CDR1 is SQVTM and CDR2 is ANQGSEA. The length of the CDR3 is 12 residues. V shed 8 bases and J 6 bases; nucleotides not matched to a gene: 6. In nucleotides, the CDR3 is TGCAGCTCTGGACTAGCTCGCAATGAGCAGTTCTTC. This gives the protein CSSGLARNEQFF.